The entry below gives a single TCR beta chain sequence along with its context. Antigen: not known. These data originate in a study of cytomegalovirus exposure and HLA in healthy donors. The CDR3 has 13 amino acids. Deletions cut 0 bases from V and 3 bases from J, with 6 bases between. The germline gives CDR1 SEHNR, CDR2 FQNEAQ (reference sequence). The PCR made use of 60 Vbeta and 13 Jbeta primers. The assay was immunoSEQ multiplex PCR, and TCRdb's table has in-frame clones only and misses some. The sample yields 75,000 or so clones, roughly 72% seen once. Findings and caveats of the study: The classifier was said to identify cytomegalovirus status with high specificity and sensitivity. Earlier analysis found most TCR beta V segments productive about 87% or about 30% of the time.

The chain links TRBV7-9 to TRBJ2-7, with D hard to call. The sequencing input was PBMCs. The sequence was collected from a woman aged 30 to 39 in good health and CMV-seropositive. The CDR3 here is CASSLAHSYEQYF. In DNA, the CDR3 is TGTGCCAGCAGCTTAGCGCATAGCTACGAGCAGTACTTC.